The TCR beta chain described here comes from a study of blood T cell repertoires in COVID-19. The repertoire was sequenced with immunoSEQ multiplex PCR; TCRdb's copy has only in-frame clones and lacks some. Of roughly 140,000 clones listed, about 80% were seen once; the top ten hold over 7.5%. The clonotype originates from a woman older than 75 in a cohort sampled during active or convalescent COVID-19. Specimen: peripheral blood.

The CDR3 region is CASSYRGTDQPQHF. Written as DNA, the CDR3 is TGTGCCAGCAGTTACAGGGGGACGGATCAGCCCCAGCATTTT. The chain recombines TRBV27 with TRBJ1-5, with 8 bases aligning to TRBD1. The J segment lost 5 bases and the V segment lost 4 bases, leaving 4 bases of the junction unmatched. Germline assignment: CDR1 MNHEY and CDR2 SMNVEV (reference sequence). The CDR3 sequence is 14 residues long.